The T cell receptor beta chain described here comes from a study of T cell responses to AZD1222 COVID-19 vaccine. CDR3 length: 15 amino acids. The V gene's germline CDR1 is LNHDA and CDR2 SQIVND (reference sequence). The V end lost 4 bases, the J end lost 2 bases, and 15 bases lay between the germline ends. Study results and caveats: Per reports, nearly half of all spike-specific TCRs target regions that are unmutated in variants. Spike was spanned by vaccine-associated CD4 TCRs, with dominance at 160-218 and 743-854.

Doses given second, at about 4 or about 12 weeks, were pooled. This clone has a handful of counts. What it recognizes is unknown. Some clones are missing from TCRdb's copy, which holds only in-frame ones; the method was immunoSEQ multiplex PCR. The data hold about 110,000 clones, with about 91% observed a single time. This TCR was recovered from an adult who received the AZD1222 COVID-19 vaccine. The chain has TRBV19 and TRBJ2-7; no firm D call. Sample: peripheral blood, taken 28 days after the second AZD1222 dose. The CDR3 region has the DNA TGTGCCAGTAGTACCTCGCCTGCGACCACCTACGAGCAGTACTTC. Translating gives CASSTSPATTYEQYF. Combining the CDR3 with reference TRBV19 and TRBJ2-7 gives the whole variable domain DGGITQSPKYLFRKEGQNVTLSCEQNLNHDAMYWYRQDPGQGLRLIYYSQIVNDFQKGDIAEGYSVSREKKESFPLTVTSAQKNPTAFYLCASSTSPATTYEQYFGPGTRLTVT.